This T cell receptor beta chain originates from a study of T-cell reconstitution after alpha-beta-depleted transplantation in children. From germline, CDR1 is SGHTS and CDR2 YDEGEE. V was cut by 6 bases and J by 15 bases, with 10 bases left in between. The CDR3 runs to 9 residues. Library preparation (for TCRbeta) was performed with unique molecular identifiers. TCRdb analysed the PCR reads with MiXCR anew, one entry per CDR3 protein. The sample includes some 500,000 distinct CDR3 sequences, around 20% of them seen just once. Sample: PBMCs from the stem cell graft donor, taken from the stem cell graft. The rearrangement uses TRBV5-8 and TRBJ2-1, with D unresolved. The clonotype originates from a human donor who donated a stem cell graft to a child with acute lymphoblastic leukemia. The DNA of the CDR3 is TGTGCCAGCACCGGGTACTGGTTCTTC. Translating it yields CASTGYWFF.